This passage covers 31 T cell receptor beta chains from one sample sequenced in a study of T-cell memory formation after mild COVID-19. TCRdb independently ran MiXCR on the 5' RACE reads; one entry per CDR3 protein. The sample has approximately 100,000 distinct CDR3 sequences, more than 15% seen once. Source material: PBMCs or a T cell subset sorted from them (not recorded which). The receptors shown here come from an adult woman who had mild COVID-19 (a few samples of this study predate the infection). Cell type and time point are not known.

This clonotype showed up just a few times. The V call is TRBV7-6, the J call TRBJ2-3, with D perhaps matching TRBD2 (5 bases). Trimming removed 8 bases at V and 2 bases at J, with 23 bases between. This CDR3 is 17 amino acids long. Germline V gene data show CDR1 as SGHVS and CDR2 as FNYEAQ. The CDR3 DNA reads as TGTGCCAGCTGTTGCCCCCGGGATAGGACCAACACAGATACGCAGTATTTT. The encoded protein is CASCCPRDRTNTDTQYF.

This clonotype was detected only a few times. The chain combines TRBV11-2 with TRBJ2-1; the D gene is possibly TRBD2 (6 bases). Trimming removed 0 bases at V and 0 bases at J, with 9 bases between. The CDR3 spans 16 residues. Germline assignment: CDR1 SGHAT and CDR2 FQNNGV. CDR3 residues: CASSLDVGSSYNEQFF. CDR3 coding DNA: TGTGCCAGCAGCTTAGATGTCGGGAGCTCCTACAATGAGCAGTTCTTC.

In its sample, this clonotype was seen a few times. The chain uses TRBV5-1 and TRBJ2-1; possible D gene TRBD2, 6 bases. Germline assignment: CDR1 SGHRS and CDR2 YFSETQ. V was trimmed by 3 bases and J by 10 bases, leaving 11 bases between them. CDR3 length: 12 amino acids. The CDR3 reads CASSSTSWEQFF. In nucleotides, the CDR3 is TGCGCCAGCAGCTCGACTAGTTGGGAGCAGTTCTTC.

The chain joins TRBV12-3 or TRBV12-4 to TRBJ2-7, with 9 bases matching TRBD1. This CDR3 has 15 amino acids. Trimming removed 4 bases from V and 5 bases from J; junction bases left unmatched: 9. This CDR3 reads CASSSPTGGPDEQYF. The CDR3 DNA reads TGTGCCAGCAGTTCTCCTACAGGGGGCCCGGACGAGCAGTACTTC.

The chain carries TRBV12-3 or TRBV12-4 and TRBJ1-2, with unresolved D. The V end lost 1 base, the J end lost 4 bases, and 10 bases lay between the germline ends. This CDR3 has 14 residues. CDR3 protein: CASSLGFRTYGYTF. The CDR3 DNA sequence: TGTGCCAGCAGTTTAGGATTCCGTACCTATGGCTACACCTTC.

The chain links TRBV4-3 to TRBJ2-5; TRBD1 or TRBD2 may be the D gene (5 bases each). Trimming left V 1 base short and J 2 bases short, with 23 bases between. This CDR3 is built from 19 residues. Per germline, CDR1 LGHNA and CDR2 YSLEER. The CDR3 DNA reads as TGCGCCAGCAGCCAAGGGAGTGGGGGATTTACGGACCCACAAGAGACCCAGTACTTC. Translated: CASSQGSGGFTDPQETQYF.

There are a few counts of this clonotype. The chain recombines TRBV5-1 with TRBJ1-1; D may be TRBD1 (5 bases). Per germline, CDR1 SGHRS and CDR2 YFSETQ. The CDR3 covers 14 residues. The V end was cut by 4 bases, the J end by 6 bases, with 16 bases between. The CDR3 spells CASSRRVFGAEAFF. The DNA of the CDR3 is TGCGCCAGCAGCCGCAGGGTTTTTGGCGCTGAAGCTTTCTTT. The full variable domain, in which reference TRBV5-1 and TRBJ1-1 provide the parts outside the CDR3, is KAGVTQTPRYLIKTRGQQVTLSCSPISGHRSVSWYQQTPGQGLQFLFEYFSETQRNKGNFPGRFSGRQFSNSRSEMNVSTLELGDSALYLCASSRRVFGAEAFFGQGTRLTVV.

This clonotype was seen a handful of times. J is TRBJ1-5 and V is TRBV2; no reliable D call. The CDR3 is made up of 15 amino acids. Germline CDR1 and CDR2: SNHLY and FYNNEI. The V end was cut by 1 base, the J end by 1 base, with 8 bases between. CDR3 in amino acids: CASSEVPDSNQPQHF. In nucleotides, the CDR3 is TGTGCCAGCAGTGAAGTTCCAGACAGCAATCAGCCCCAGCATTTT.

This clonotype appeared a few times. V is TRBV20-1 and J is TRBJ2-2, with D perhaps TRBD2 (5 bases). The CDR3 is made up of 14 amino acids. The V end lost 4 bases, the J end lost 6 bases, and 15 bases lay between the germline ends. The germline V gene has CDR1 DFQATT and CDR2 SNEGSKA (reference sequence). The CDR3 region has the DNA TGCAGTGCTAAAGAACTACTAGGTTCCGGGGAGCTGTTTTTT. It codes for CSAKELLGSGELFF.

This clonotype was observed a handful of times. The CDR3 DNA sequence: TGTGCCATCAGTGCCGACACAGGACGGTCCCCTGGGGCTTTCTTT. Translation gives CAISADTGRSPGAFF. The rearrangement links TRBV10-3 to TRBJ1-1, with a tentative D call TRBD1 (5 bases). Germline lookup yields CDR1 ENHRY and CDR2 SYGVKD. V was cut by 4 bases and J by 11 bases, with 23 bases left in between. The CDR3 spans 15 residues.

This clonotype was observed a few times. This chain links TRBV4-1 with TRBJ2-2, with 10 positions matching TRBD2. The J segment lost 7 bases and the V segment lost 3 bases, leaving 8 bases of the junction unmatched. The CDR3 runs to 16 residues. Germline-derived CDR1 and CDR2 are MGHRA and YSYEKL. CDR3 sequence: CASSHAPRTSGGELFF. The CDR3 bases are TGCGCCAGCAGCCATGCACCTCGGACTAGCGGCGGGGAGCTGTTTTTT.

In its sample, this clonotype was seen once. This rearrangement joins TRBV7-9 to TRBJ1-1; D is possibly TRBD1 (6 bases). Germline lookup yields CDR1 SEHNR and CDR2 FQNEAQ (reference sequence). The length of the CDR3 is 15 residues. V lost 0 bases and J lost 0, with 8 bases in between. The CDR3 reads CASSLAWTVNTEAFF. DNA of the CDR3: TGTGCCAGCAGCTTAGCCTGGACAGTGAACACTGAAGCTTTCTTT.

Many counts were recorded for this clonotype. This chain uses TRBV7-6 with TRBJ2-3, with D perhaps TRBD1 (5 bases). V dropped 5 bases and J dropped 4 bases, with 16 bases sitting between them. CDR3 length: 15 residues. Germline V gene data show CDR1 as SGHVS and CDR2 as FNYEAQ. The chain's CDR3 is CASSAGEGAPDTQYF. CDR3 nucleotides: TGTGCCAGCAGCGCTGGCGAAGGGGCCCCAGATACGCAGTATTTT.

This clonotype was seen a few times. This chain joins TRBV5-5 and TRBJ2-1; D may be TRBD1 (6 bases). Germline CDR1 reads SGHKS; CDR2 reads YYEKEE (reference sequence). The CDR3 sequence is 15 residues long. Trimming left V 4 bases short and J 0 bases short, with 11 bases between. Here the CDR3 reads CASSAGVTSYNEQFF. CDR3 bases: TGTGCCAGCAGCGCAGGGGTAACCTCCTACAATGAGCAGTTCTTC. Full variable domain (rest looked up from reference TRBV5-5 and TRBJ2-1): DAGVTQSPTHLIKTRGQQVTLRCSPISGHKSVSWYQQVLGQGPQFIFQYYEKEERGRGNFPDRFSARQFPNYSSELNVNALLLGDSALYLCASSAGVTSYNEQFFGPGTRLTVL.

This clonotype turned up a few times. The chain combines TRBV7-6 with TRBJ1-1; D possibly corresponds to TRBD1 (6 bases). Deletions cut 4 bases from V and 1 base from J, with 10 bases between. Germline V lookup: CDR1 SGHVS, CDR2 FNYEAQ. The CDR3 sequence is 14 residues long. The CDR3 reads CASSSQGRNTEAFF. In DNA form, the CDR3 reads TGTGCCAGCAGCTCACAGGGTCGGAACACTGAAGCTTTCTTT.

The chain combines TRBV6-4 with TRBJ2-1; 7 bases fit TRBD2. The junction had 10 bases not matched to a gene; V was cut back by 3 bases and J by 5 bases. Germline V gene data show CDR1 as MRHNA and CDR2 as SNTAGT. CDR3 size: 16 residues. Here the CDR3 reads CASSESMGGSHNEQFF. Written as DNA, the CDR3 is TGTGCCAGCAGTGAATCAATGGGCGGGAGCCACAATGAGCAGTTCTTC.

CDR3 region: CASSQQLGTGVWDTQYF. CDR3 coding DNA: TGTGCCAGCAGCCAACAGTTGGGGACAGGGGTGTGGGATACGCAGTATTTT. The V gene is TRBV4-2, the J gene TRBJ2-3, with 10 bases that match TRBD1. The CDR3 consists of 17 residues. Germline V gives CDR1 LGHNA, CDR2 YNFKEQ. V shed 2 bases and J 6 bases; nucleotides not matched to a gene: 11.

The rearrangement joins TRBV27 to TRBJ1-5; unclear D gene. The CDR3 length is 11 residues. Germline V CDR1 and CDR2: MNHEY, SMNVEV (reference sequence). Trimming took 8 bases from V and 6 from J, leaving 8 bases between them. This chain's CDR3 is CASGLGQPQHF. The CDR3 DNA reads TGTGCCAGCGGGTTGGGTCAGCCCCAGCATTTT.

The table lists this clonotype with many counts. The chain couples TRBV7-9 to TRBJ2-1; TRBD2 aligns across 7 bases. The CDR3 is 12 amino acids. Germline CDR1 reads SEHNR; CDR2 reads FQNEAQ (reference sequence). Trimming took 4 bases from V and 10 from J; bases not matched to a gene: 4. CDR3 loop: CASSSGLPEQFF. The CDR3 coding sequence is TGTGCCAGCAGCTCGGGACTACCCGAGCAGTTCTTC.

This clonotype was found a few times. The chain joins TRBV20-1 to TRBJ2-7; no reliable D call. CDR1 is DFQATT and CDR2 is SNEGSKA in the germline V gene (reference sequence). With 5 bases removed from V and 2 bases from J, the gap between germline ends came to 13 bases. The CDR3 runs 13 residues. The CDR3 DNA is TGCAGTGCTTTATTGGCGGAGACCTACGAGCAGTACTTC. This gives the protein CSALLAETYEQYF.

This chain links TRBV20-1 with TRBJ1-1, with a possible D match to TRBD1 (5 bases). The CDR3 is made up of 14 amino acids. The V end lost 5 bases, the J end lost 0 bases, and 13 bases lay between the germline ends. Germline assignment: CDR1 DFQATT and CDR2 SNEGSKA (reference sequence). This chain's CDR3 is CSAQETGLNTEAFF. CDR3 DNA: TGCAGTGCTCAAGAAACAGGTTTGAACACTGAAGCTTTCTTT.

There are a few counts of this clonotype. The chain links TRBV27 to TRBJ1-6, with 11 bases aligning to TRBD1. The germline V gene has CDR1 MNHEY and CDR2 SMNVEV (reference sequence). This CDR3 comprises 18 residues. With V trimmed by 0 bases and J by 2 bases, 3 bases remained unmatched. The CDR3, as DNA: TGTGCCAGCAGTTTATCGGGACAGGGGGTGACCTATAATTCACCCCTCCACTTT. It encodes CASSLSGQGVTYNSPLHF.

This clonotype has just a few counts. J is TRBJ1-1 and V is TRBV12-3 or TRBV12-4, with D unclear. The ends were cut back, 6 bases at V and 8 bases at J, with 16 bases in the middle. The CDR3 has 13 residues. The CDR3 protein is CASSTPGSDEAFF. Here the CDR3 DNA reads TGTGCCAGCAGCACTCCGGGTTCCGACGAAGCTTTCTTT.

The gene calls are TRBV28 and TRBJ2-7; D remains unclear. Germline CDR1 is MDHEN and CDR2 is SYDVKM. The V and J ends lost 4 bases and 7 bases respectively, with 14 bases between them. CDR3 size: 13 residues. The CDR3 spells CASSYGPSREQYF. CDR3 coding DNA: TGTGCCAGCAGTTATGGCCCCTCGAGAGAGCAGTACTTC. The whole variable domain, remainder taken from reference TRBV28 and TRBJ2-7, is DVKVTQSSRYLVKRTGEKVFLECVQDMDHENMFWYRQDPGLGLRLIYFSYDVKMKEKGDIPEGYSVSREKKERFSLILESASTNQTSMYLCASSYGPSREQYFGPGTRLTVT.

The V gene is TRBV30, the J gene TRBJ1-1; D remains ambiguous. The CDR3 covers 14 residues. The V end lost 1 base, the J end lost 0 bases, and 9 bases lay between the germline ends. Germline V gene sequence: CDR1 GTSNPN, CDR2 SVGIG (reference sequence). CDR3: CAWSAYSMNTEAFF. The CDR3 region has the DNA TGTGCCTGGAGTGCGTACAGTATGAACACTGAAGCTTTCTTT.

The V call is TRBV12-3 or TRBV12-4, the J call TRBJ2-3; D gene uncertain. This CDR3 region has 13 residues. Trimming took 3 bases from V and 5 from J, leaving 9 bases between them. The DNA of the CDR3 is TGTGCCAGCAGTTTGGTGGGATTAGATACGCAGTATTTT. Its translation: CASSLVGLDTQYF.

V usage is TRBV9 and J usage is TRBJ2-1, with TRBD2 as a possible D gene (6 bases). V lost 4 bases and J 6 bases, leaving 11 bases between the germline ends. The CDR3 is made up of 13 amino acids. Germline V CDR1 and CDR2: SGDLS, YYNGEE. The chain's CDR3 is CASSLSSGNEQFF. CDR3 nucleotide sequence: TGTGCCAGCAGCTTGAGTAGCGGCAATGAGCAGTTCTTC.

The V gene is TRBV7-9, the J gene TRBJ2-7, with TRBD2 matching over 8 bases. The V and J ends lost 6 bases and 3 bases, in that order; junction bases with no gene match: 4. This CDR3 has 13 amino acids. Germline V gene data show CDR1 as SEHNR and CDR2 as FQNEAQ (reference sequence). The CDR3 DNA sequence: TGTGCCAGCAGTTCCGGGGGGGGCTACGAGCAGTACTTC. Its translation: CASSSGGGYEQYF.

This chain connects TRBV7-2 to TRBJ1-5; 9 bases align to TRBD1. Losses at the gene ends were 0 bases for V and 7 bases for J; bases not matched to a gene: 10. The CDR3 loop spans 17 amino acids. CDR1 is SGHTA and CDR2 is FQGNSA in the germline V gene. In DNA form, the CDR3 reads TGTGCCAGCAGCTTAGCGGTGGGGACAGGGTCACAACAGCCCCAGCATTTT. Translating it yields CASSLAVGTGSQQPQHF.

This clonotype turned up a few times. The chain recombines TRBV7-6 with TRBJ2-3; D may be TRBD1 (6 bases). The CDR3 runs 18 residues. The germline gives CDR1 SGHVS, CDR2 FNYEAQ. V was clipped by 0 bases and J by 1 base, with 17 bases between them. The CDR3 nucleotides are TGTGCCAGCAGCTTAGCGGCGGGTCTGGGGGCGCGCACAGATACGCAGTATTTT. Its translation: CASSLAAGLGARTDTQYF.

This clonotype was counted ten times or more. The CDR3 DNA reads as TGTGCCAGCTCAGGGCCAGGGGGGGCGCAGTTAGATACGCAGTATTTT. This sequence encodes CASSGPGGAQLDTQYF. The chain carries TRBV27 and TRBJ2-3; tentatively, D is TRBD1 or TRBD2 (7 bases each). CDR3 length: 16 residues. Germline CDR1 is MNHEY and CDR2 is SMNVEV (reference sequence). V lost 8 bases and J lost 5, with 23 bases in between.